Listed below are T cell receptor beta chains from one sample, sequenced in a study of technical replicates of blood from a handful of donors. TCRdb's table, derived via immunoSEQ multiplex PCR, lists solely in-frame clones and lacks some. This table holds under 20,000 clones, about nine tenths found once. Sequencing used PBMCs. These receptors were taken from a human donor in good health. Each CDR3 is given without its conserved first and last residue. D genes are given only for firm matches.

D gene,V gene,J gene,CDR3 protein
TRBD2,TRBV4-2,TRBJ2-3,ASSQASGRADTQY
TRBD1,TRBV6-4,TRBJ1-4,ASSDSTDRGGEKLF
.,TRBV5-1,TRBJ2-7,ASSLPGDEQY
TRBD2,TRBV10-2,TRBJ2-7,ASSDPGLAGGKSYEQY
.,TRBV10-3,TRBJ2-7,AISDFGRGPDSYEQY
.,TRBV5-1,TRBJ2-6,ASSFQASGANVLT
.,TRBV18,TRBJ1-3,ASSPSDPGTGNTIY
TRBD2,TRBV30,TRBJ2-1,AWSEASGSYYNEQF
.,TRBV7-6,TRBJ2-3,ASSLQKGGSDTQY
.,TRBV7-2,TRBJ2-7,ASSSQGSFYEQY
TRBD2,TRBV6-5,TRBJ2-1,ASSWVAGYNEQF
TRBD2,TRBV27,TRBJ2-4,ASMRYGLAALAKNIQY
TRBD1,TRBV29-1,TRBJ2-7,SGGQGSGEQY
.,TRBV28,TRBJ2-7,ASRHYMEPYEQY
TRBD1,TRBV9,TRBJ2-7,ASSADRAAGEQY
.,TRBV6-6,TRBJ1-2,ASSYEAGEGGYT
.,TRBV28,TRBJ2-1,ASSETTRGNEQF
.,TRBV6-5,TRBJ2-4,ASSFTGRNIQY
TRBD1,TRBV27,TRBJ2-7,ASSLGQVSPYEQY
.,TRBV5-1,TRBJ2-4,ASSLDSLRAKNIQY
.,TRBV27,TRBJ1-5,ASSWGPYQPQH
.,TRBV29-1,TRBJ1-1,SVAGQLQTSGGANTEAF
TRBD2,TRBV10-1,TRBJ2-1,ASSDASGTAYNEQF
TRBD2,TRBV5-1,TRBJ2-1,ASSFLPGLVNEQF
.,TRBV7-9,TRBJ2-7,ASETDFSYEQY
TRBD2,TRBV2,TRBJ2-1,ATKTSGGFNEQF
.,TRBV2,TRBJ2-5,ASSEGPVEETQY
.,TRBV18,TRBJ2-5,ASSQDRQETQY
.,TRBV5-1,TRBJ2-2,ASSLEASRPNTGELF
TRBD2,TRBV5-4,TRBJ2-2,ASSKTGTSDGAGELF
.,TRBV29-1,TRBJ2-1,SVALLDEQF
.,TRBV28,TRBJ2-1,ASSLWSGEQF
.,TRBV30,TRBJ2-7,AWGLAYEQY
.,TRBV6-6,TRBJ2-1,ASSEQGPDYNEQF
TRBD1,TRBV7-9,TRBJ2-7,ASSQSGRGLWEQY
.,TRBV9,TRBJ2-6,ASSVQGRGANVLT
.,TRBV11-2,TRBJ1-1,ASSPSGGFNTEAF
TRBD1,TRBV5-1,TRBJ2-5,ASSTGGIQETQY
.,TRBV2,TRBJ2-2,ATRAPTGELF
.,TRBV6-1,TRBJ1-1,ASSLFDSTNTEAF
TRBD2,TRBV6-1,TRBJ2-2,ASSEKLAGAGELF
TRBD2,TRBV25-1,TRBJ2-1,ASSVLAGDNEQF
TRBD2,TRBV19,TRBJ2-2,ASSIVGLAGNTGELF
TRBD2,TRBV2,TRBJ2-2,ASSPTSGYTGELF
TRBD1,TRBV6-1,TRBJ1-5,ASSARGPQPQH
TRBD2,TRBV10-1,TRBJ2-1,ASTLGTSGSDEQF
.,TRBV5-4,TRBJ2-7,ASSLTGTQEQY
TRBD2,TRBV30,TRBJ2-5,AWTGGGTQY
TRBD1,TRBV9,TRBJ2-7,ASSPQTGPYEQY
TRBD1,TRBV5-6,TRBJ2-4,ASSNDRDLAKNIQY